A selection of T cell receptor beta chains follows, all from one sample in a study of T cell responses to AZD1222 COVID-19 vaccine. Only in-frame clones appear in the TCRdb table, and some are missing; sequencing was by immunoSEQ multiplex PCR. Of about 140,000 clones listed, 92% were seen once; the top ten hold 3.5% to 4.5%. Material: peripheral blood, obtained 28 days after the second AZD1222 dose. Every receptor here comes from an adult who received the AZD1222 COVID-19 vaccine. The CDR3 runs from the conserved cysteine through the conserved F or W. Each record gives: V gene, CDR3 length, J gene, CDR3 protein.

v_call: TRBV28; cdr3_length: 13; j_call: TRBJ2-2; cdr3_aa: CASRAENTGELFF
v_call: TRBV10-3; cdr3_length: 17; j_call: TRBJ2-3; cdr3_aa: CAISAGTSGGSTDTQYF
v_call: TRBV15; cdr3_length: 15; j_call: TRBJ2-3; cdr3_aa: CATQRGGLSTDTQYF
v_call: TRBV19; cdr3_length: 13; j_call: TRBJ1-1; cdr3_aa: CASSSSVNTEAFF
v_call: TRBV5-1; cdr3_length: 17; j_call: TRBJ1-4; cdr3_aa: CASSYRPGSRLNEKLFF
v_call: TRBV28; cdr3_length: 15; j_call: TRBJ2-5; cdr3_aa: CASSPTFSGVRGQYF
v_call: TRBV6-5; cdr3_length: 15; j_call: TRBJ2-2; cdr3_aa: CASSIRGGRTGELFF
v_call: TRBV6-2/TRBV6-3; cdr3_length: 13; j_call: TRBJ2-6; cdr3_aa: CASSLHGANVLTF
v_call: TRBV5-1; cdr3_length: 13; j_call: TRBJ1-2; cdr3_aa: CASSLGGPGGYTF
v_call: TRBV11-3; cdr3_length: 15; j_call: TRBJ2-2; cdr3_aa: CASSRSGTDTGELFF
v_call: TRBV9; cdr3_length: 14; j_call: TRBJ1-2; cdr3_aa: CASSARDRYYGYTF
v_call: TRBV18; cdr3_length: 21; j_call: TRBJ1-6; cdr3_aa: CASSPLSTGGGTSSYNSPLHF
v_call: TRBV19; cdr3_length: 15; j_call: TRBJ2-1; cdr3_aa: CASSTSTRGSSLAIF
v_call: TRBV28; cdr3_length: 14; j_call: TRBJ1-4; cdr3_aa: CASNLQGGWEKLFF
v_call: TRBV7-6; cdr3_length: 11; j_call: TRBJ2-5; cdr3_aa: CASSPQETQYF
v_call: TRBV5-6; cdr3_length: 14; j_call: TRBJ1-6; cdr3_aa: CASSGGLYNSPLHF
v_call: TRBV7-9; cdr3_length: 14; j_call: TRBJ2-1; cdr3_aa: CASRMGLPEEKQFF
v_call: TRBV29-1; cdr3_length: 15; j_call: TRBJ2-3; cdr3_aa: CSVLRDRAHTDTQYF
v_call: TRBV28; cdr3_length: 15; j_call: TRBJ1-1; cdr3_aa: CASSTPSTGRTEAFF
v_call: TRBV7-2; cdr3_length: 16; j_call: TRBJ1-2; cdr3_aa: CASRPPRTGPWSGYTF
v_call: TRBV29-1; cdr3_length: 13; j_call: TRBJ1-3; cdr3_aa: CSVDPGSGNTIYF
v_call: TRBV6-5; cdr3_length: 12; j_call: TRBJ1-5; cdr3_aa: CASSTGLQPQHF
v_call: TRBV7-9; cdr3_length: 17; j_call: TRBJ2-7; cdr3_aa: CASSPGTSGTRSGEQYF
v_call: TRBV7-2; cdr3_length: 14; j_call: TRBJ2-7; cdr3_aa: CASSSQLGTERQYF
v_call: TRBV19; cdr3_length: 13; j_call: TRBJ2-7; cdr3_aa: CASKQGAIYEQYF
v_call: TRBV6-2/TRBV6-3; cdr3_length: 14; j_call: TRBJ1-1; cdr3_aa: CASSRDSWNTEAFF
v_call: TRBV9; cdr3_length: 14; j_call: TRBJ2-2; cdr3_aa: CASSVPGPTGELFF
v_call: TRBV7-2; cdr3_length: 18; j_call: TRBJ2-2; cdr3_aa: CASSSPSGGRENTGELFF
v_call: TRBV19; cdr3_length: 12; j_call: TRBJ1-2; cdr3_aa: CASSDREDGYTF
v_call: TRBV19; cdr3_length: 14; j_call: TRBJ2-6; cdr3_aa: CASSMVGGANVLTF
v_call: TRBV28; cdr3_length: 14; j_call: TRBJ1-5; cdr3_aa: CASREGGLVQPQHF
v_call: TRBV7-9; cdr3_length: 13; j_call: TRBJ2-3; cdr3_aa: CASNPGQGDTQYF
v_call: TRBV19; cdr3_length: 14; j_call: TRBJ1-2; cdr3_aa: CASSIDRSFYGYTF
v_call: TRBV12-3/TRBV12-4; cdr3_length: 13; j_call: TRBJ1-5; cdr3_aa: CASTTDWWGPQHF
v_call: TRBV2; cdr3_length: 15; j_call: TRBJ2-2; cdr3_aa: CASRMGQGGTGELFF
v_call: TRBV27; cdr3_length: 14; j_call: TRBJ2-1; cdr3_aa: CASSPQGPYNEQFF
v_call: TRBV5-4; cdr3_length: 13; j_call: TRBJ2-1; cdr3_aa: CASSPWGANEQFF